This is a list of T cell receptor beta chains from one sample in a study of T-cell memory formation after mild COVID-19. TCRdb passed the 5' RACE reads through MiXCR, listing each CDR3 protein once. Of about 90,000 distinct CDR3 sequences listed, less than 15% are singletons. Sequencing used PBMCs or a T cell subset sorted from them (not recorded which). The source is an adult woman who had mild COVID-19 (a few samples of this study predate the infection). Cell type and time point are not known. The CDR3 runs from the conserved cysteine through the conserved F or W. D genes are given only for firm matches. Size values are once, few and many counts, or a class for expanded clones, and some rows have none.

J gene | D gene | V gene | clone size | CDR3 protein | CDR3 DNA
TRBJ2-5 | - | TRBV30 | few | CAWSAEQETQYF | TGTGCCTGGAGTGCAGAACAAGAGACCCAGTACTTC
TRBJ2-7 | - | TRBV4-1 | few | CASSQVDSRDYEQYF | TGCGCCAGCAGCCAAGTGGATTCGCGGGACTACGAGCAGTACTTC
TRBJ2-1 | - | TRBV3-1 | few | CASSPKGRNEQFF | TGTGCCAGCAGCCCCAAGGGGCGGAATGAGCAGTTCTTC
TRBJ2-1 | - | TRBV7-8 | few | CASSLVYANEQFF | TGTGCCAGCAGCTTAGTCTACGCCAATGAGCAGTTCTTC
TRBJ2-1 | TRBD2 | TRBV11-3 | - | CASSLSYGTSGRNEQFF | TGTGCCAGCAGCCTAAGCTACGGGACTAGCGGGCGCAATGAGCAGTTCTTC
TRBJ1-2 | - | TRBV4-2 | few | CASSQGPNYYGYTF | TGTGCCAGCAGCCAAGGTCCCAATTACTATGGCTACACCTTC
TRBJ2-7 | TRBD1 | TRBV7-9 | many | CASSSGQGVTTSYEQYF | TGTGCCAGCAGCTCGGGACAGGGGGTAACTACTTCCTACGAGCAGTACTTC
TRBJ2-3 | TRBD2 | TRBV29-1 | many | CSVYVGGTSGPTDTQYF | TGCAGCGTTTATGTAGGGGGGACTAGCGGCCCCACAGATACGCAGTATTTT
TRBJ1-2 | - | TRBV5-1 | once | CASSSQGGEYNGYTF | TGCGCCAGCAGCTCACAGGGAGGGGAGTATAATGGCTACACCTTC
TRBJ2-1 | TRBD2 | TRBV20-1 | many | CSARDSGWTSGNEQFF | TGCAGTGCTAGAGATTCGGGCTGGACTAGCGGGAATGAGCAGTTCTTC
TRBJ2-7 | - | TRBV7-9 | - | CASSLQTTYEQYF | TGTGCCAGCAGCTTACAGACAACCTACGAGCAGTACTTC